The TCR beta chain described here comes from a study of T cells after yellow fever vaccination (dated by TCRdb to between 2018 and 2020). Study-level background: The SMART-Seq v4 Ultra Low Input RNA kit was used to prepare libraries from fractions with low cell numbers. To follow T-cell clones before and after both primary and booster YFV17D yellow fever vaccination, bulk TCR alpha and beta repertoires underwent longitudinal sequencing. The cohort comprised two healthy male donors, one aged 18 to 29 and one aged 30 to 40 years. Blood was collected at multiple timepoints before and after primary and secondary immunization, and bulk PBMC replicates and cell subsets were isolated.

Overall study outcomes, separate from this receptor: FACS-sorted repertoires could contain abundant contaminating clonotypes from the bulk population, so computational filtering was required. Because the study included only a couple of donors, the extent to which the findings can be generalized is limited. A small fraction of clonotypes appeared in both the CD4 and CD8 compartments, likely as a result of convergent recombination. After the booster, most of the clones that had expanded following primary vaccination were detected again (roughly 97% of CD4 and 85% to 90% of CD8), which suggests that memory was broadly maintained. Compared with the primary T-cell response, the secondary T-cell response was faster but weaker, reaching its peak on day 5 rather than on day 15.

The germline V gene (reference sequence) sets CDR1 to DFQATT and CDR2 to SNEGSKA. The CDR3 holds 16 amino acids from the cysteine to the phenylalanine. The read is trimmed to its CDR3 DNA, 48 bases read in frame from base 1. V is cut by 7 bases and J by 5 bases, and the space between the germline ends is 26 bases. TCR cDNA was made using 5'RACE template switching, a step that added a universal primer site and unique molecular identifiers. cDNA synthesis was primed from both the TCR alpha and TCR beta constant segments. Library amplification used two PCR steps, and the second PCR step added sample barcodes and sequencing adapters. Sequencing of the libraries was done on either Illumina HiSeq 2500 (2x100 bp) or NovaSeq (2x150 bp). The study's own analysis went as follows. Demultiplexing of reads and collapsing into UMI consensus sequences were performed with MIGEC, and V(D)J alignment was carried out with MiXCR. Vaccine-responding clonotypes were identified with edgeR using replicate PBMC samples, with FDR below 0.01 and a log2 fold change above 5 up to day 15 being required. Each bulk clonotype was labeled CD4 or CD8 based on which sequenced repertoire, CD4 or CD8, contained the clonotype at higher abundance. In TCRdb, the public reads were trimmed at Q25 with fastp and aligned with MiXCR, with productive beta chains retained. Entries that share a CDR3 protein sequence are merged under the most common genes and DNA. TCRdb, not the original authors, processed these V and J calls. This sample has roughly 500,000 distinct CDR3 sequences in its table, and about 19% of those were observed once. The top ten hold roughly 13% of the sample.

The sample's treatment or condition, from its label and the paper: live attenuated yellow fever vaccine strain. At every blood-draw timepoint, two biological replicates of bulk PBMCs were collected. PBMCs were isolated from peripheral blood using a standard Ficoll-Paque protocol. RNA was extracted with TriZol from bulk PBMCs, CD4 and CD8 fractions, and dextramer-positive and dextramer-negative fractions. With respect to this clonotype: No cognate antigen has been identified for it. There are no base qualities to consult, and no much larger clone falls within one base.

The sequence was collected from a man aged 25 to 40 who received the YFV17D yellow fever vaccine. The chain is made from TRBV20-1 and TRBJ2-5, with the D call perhaps TRBD1 or TRBD2, each one matching 5 bases. The specimen comprised PBMCs, sampled 15 days after the yellow fever booster vaccination. The DNA sequence is TGCAGTGGGAGACCCCGGGACCGAGTATTTTGGGAGACCCAGTACTTC. This translates into CSGRPRDRVFWETQYF.